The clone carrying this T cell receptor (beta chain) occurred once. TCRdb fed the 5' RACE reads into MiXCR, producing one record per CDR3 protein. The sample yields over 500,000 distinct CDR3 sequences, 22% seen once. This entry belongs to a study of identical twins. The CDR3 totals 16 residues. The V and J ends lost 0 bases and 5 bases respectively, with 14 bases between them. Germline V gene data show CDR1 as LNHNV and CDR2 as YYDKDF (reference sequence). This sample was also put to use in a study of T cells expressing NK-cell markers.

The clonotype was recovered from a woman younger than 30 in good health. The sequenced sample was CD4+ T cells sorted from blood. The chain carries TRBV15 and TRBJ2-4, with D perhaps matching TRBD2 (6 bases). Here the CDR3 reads CATSRDFGGMENIQYF. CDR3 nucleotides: TGTGCCACCAGCAGAGATTTCGGAGGGATGGAAAACATTCAGTACTTC.